The clone carrying this T cell receptor beta chain was seen ten or more times. This record belongs to a study of T cells in Graves' hyperthyroidism and ophthalmopathy. From RNA transcripts, TCR beta CDR3 regions were amplified. Initially, a first-round RT-PCR of the TCR CDR3 employed the HTBI primer set. TCRdb re-called the multiplex PCR reads through MiXCR, storing one row per CDR3 protein. The sample contains about 510,000 distinct CDR3 sequences, 13% to 15% of which appear only once. The CDR3 spans 13 residues. Trimming shortened V by 6 bases and J by 0 bases, and 6 bases separated the two germline ends. Germline assignment: CDR1 SEHNR and CDR2 FQNEAQ (reference sequence).

The receptor comes from a woman between 40 and 55 years old with Graves' hyperthyroidism. The sample taken for sequencing was blood. V and J are TRBV7-9 and TRBJ2-1, with no clear D. DNA of the CDR3: TGTGCCAGCAGTCCGGGCTCCTACAATGAGCAGTTCTTC. It codes for CASSPGSYNEQFF.